These 28 T cell receptor beta chains came from one sample sequenced in a study of cytomegalovirus exposure and HLA in healthy donors. Amplification used 60 Vbeta primers and 13 Jbeta primers. Assay used: immunoSEQ multiplex PCR; TCRdb lists only in-frame clones, some missing. In total, the table holds 35,000 to 45,000 clones. Sequencing was performed on PBMCs. The source of these receptors is a male donor in good health and CMV-seronegative.

The chain combines TRBV5-1 with TRBJ2-3; 8 bases are shared with TRBD2. CDR3 size: 15 residues. The V gene's germline CDR1 is SGHRS and CDR2 YFSETQ. V lost 5 bases to trimming and J lost 0 bases; unmatched junction nucleotides: 5. The CDR3 region is CASRLTSGSTDTQYF. For the CDR3, the DNA is TGCGCCAGCAGATTAACTAGCGGAAGCACAGATACGCAGTATTTT.

This rearrangement joins TRBV13 to TRBJ1-2; D not certain. Trimming removed 5 bases from V and 5 bases from J, with 9 bases in between. Looked up from germline, CDR1 is PRHDT and CDR2 is FYEKMQ (reference sequence). The CDR3 is made up of 12 amino acids. CDR3 DNA: TGTGCCAGCAGCCCTCAGATGTATGGCTACACCTTC. It encodes CASSPQMYGYTF.

The chain has TRBV4-1 and TRBJ1-5, with TRBD1 as a possible D gene (6 bases). V shed 3 bases and J shed 3 bases, with 15 bases lying between them. Germline CDR1 and CDR2: MGHRA and YSYEKL. CDR3 length: 16 amino acids. The CDR3 protein is CASSHADSLNNQPQHF. For the CDR3, the DNA is TGCGCCAGCAGCCATGCGGACAGCCTAAACAATCAGCCCCAGCATTTT.

This chain connects TRBV28 to TRBJ1-2; possibly TRBD1 for D (5 bases). Germline V lookup: CDR1 MDHEN, CDR2 SYDVKM. V shed 4 bases and J shed 2 bases, with 11 bases lying between them. The CDR3 is 14 amino acids. The CDR3 is CASSYHGGNYGYTF. For the CDR3, the DNA is TGTGCCAGCAGTTACCACGGGGGGAACTATGGCTACACCTTC.

The chain has TRBV19 and TRBJ1-6; D is ambiguous. Germline loops: CDR1 LNHDA, CDR2 SQIVND (reference sequence). V was shortened by 1 base and J by 5 bases, with 9 bases between the two germline ends. CDR3 size: 15 residues. The CDR3 reads CASSIAGRDNSPLHF. In nucleotides, the CDR3 is TGTGCCAGTAGTATAGCCGGGAGAGATAATTCACCCCTCCACTTT.

J is TRBJ1-2 and V is TRBV29-1; TRBD1 is a possible D gene (5 bases). The CDR3 runs to 16 residues. Per germline, CDR1 SQVTM and CDR2 ANQGSEA. The V end was cut by 6 bases, the J end by 4 bases, with 24 bases between. The chain's CDR3 is CSVRRADTSRGYGYTF. DNA for the CDR3: TGCAGCGTCCGGAGGGCCGATACTTCAAGGGGCTATGGCTACACCTTC.

The V gene is TRBV29-1, the J gene TRBJ2-6; possible D gene TRBD2, 5 bases. In germline, CDR1 is SQVTM, CDR2 ANQGSEA. Trimming took 6 bases from V and 1 from J, leaving 7 bases between them. CDR3 length equals 13 residues. CDR3 protein: CSVSGSGANVLTF. In nucleotides, the CDR3 is TGCAGCGTCTCGGGATCTGGGGCCAACGTCCTGACTTTC.

The V gene is TRBV5-4, the J gene TRBJ2-5, with unresolved D. Germline-derived CDR1 and CDR2 are SGHNT and YYREEE (reference sequence). V lost 4 bases, J lost 0 bases, and 4 bases lay in between. The CDR3 is made up of 12 amino acids. The CDR3 DNA reads as TGTGCCAGCAGCCCAGACCAAGAGACCCAGTACTTC. This encodes CASSPDQETQYF.

This sequence joins TRBV5-6 and TRBJ2-7; D gene uncertain. Trimming pared 3 bases from V and 3 bases from J, leaving 7 bases between. The CDR3 sequence is 12 residues long. CDR1 is SGHDT, CDR2 YYEEEE, per germline. CDR3: CASSSQYYEQYF. CDR3 bases: TGTGCCAGCAGCTCTCAGTACTACGAGCAGTACTTC.

The chain uses TRBV5-1 and TRBJ2-3, with D possibly being TRBD1 (5 bases). The CDR3 runs to 13 residues. The germline V gene has CDR1 SGHRS and CDR2 YFSETQ. Deletions cut 4 bases from V and 3 bases from J, with 9 bases between. CDR3 in amino acids: CASSRSGTDTQYF. The CDR3 DNA reads TGCGCCAGCAGCCGCTCAGGGACAGATACGCAGTATTTT.

The genes are TRBV18 and TRBJ2-4; 7 nucleotides agree with TRBD1. With 4 bases clipped from V and 8 bases from J, the junction kept 5 bases outside the gene matches. This CDR3 region has 13 residues. Germline CDR1 reads KGHSH; CDR2 reads LQKENI. Written as DNA, the CDR3 is TGTGCCAGCTCACTTCGACAGGGAGACATTCAGTACTTC. It is translated as CASSLRQGDIQYF.

This sequence joins TRBV11-2 and TRBJ2-5, with TRBD2 matching 11 bases. Trimming at V came to 6 bases and at J to 2 bases, leaving 5 bases not matched to a gene. The germline V gene encodes CDR1 SGHAT and CDR2 FQNNGV. The CDR3 runs 15 residues. The CDR3 here is CASRYSGGVQETQYF. The CDR3 DNA sequence: TGTGCCAGCAGATATAGCGGGGGGGTACAAGAGACCCAGTACTTC.

The V gene is TRBV28, the J gene TRBJ1-3; D possibly corresponds to TRBD1 (6 bases). Trimming left V 3 bases short and J 0 bases short, with 24 bases between. Germline V gene data show CDR1 as MDHEN and CDR2 as SYDVKM. The CDR3 is 20 amino acids. The CDR3, as DNA: TGTGCCAGCAGTTTGGTTTGGACAGCCGCAAATTTTCTCTCTGGAAACACCATATATTTT. Residues: CASSLVWTAANFLSGNTIYF.

This rearrangement joins TRBV9 to TRBJ2-1, with D perhaps matching TRBD1 (5 bases). Trimming took off 0 bases at V and 11 bases at J, with 15 bases between the two ends. The CDR3 runs to 14 residues. Germline lookup yields CDR1 SGDLS and CDR2 YYNGEE. The DNA of the CDR3 is TGTGCCAGCAGCGTAGCTACTGACAGCCGAAAGCAGTTCTTC. Translated, it gives CASSVATDSRKQFF.

CDR3 region: CASSGQGGTEAFF. The CDR3 DNA reads TGTGCCAGCAGCGGACAGGGTGGCACTGAAGCTTTCTTT. The chain employs TRBV2 and TRBJ1-1; 8 bases line up with TRBD1. V gave up 6 bases and J gave up 4 bases; unmatched junction bases: 4. Germline CDR1 SNHLY, CDR2 FYNNEI. The CDR3 has 13 amino acids.

The V gene is TRBV7-2, the J gene TRBJ1-2; D is unresolved. The CDR3 totals 16 residues. Trimming pared 1 base from V and 4 bases from J, leaving 16 bases between. CDR1 is SGHTA, CDR2 FQGNSA, per germline. The CDR3 nucleotides are TGTGCCAGCAGCTTAGTTTCCTCGCGGGGTGGCTATGGCTACACCTTC. This encodes CASSLVSSRGGYGYTF.

The rearrangement links TRBV7-2 to TRBJ2-3; TRBD2 might be the D (6 bases). Trimming removed 5 bases at V and 4 bases at J, with 10 bases between. The CDR3 sequence is 13 residues long. Germline V gene data show CDR1 as SGHTA and CDR2 as FQGNSA. Here the CDR3 reads CASSGTFADTQYF. CDR3 coding DNA: TGTGCCAGCAGCGGGACTTTTGCAGATACGCAGTATTTT.

This chain links TRBV5-4 with TRBJ2-7, with 10 bases that match TRBD1. The germline V gene has CDR1 SGHNT and CDR2 YYREEE (reference sequence). V trimming: 3 bases; J trimming: 3 bases; junction bases outside the gene matches: 6. The CDR3 has 15 amino acids. The CDR3 region is CASSSRDRGNYEQYF. As DNA, the CDR3 is TGTGCCAGCAGCTCGCGGGACAGGGGCAACTACGAGCAGTACTTC.

The V and J genes are TRBV12-5 and TRBJ2-6, with no clear D. Deletions cut 7 bases from V and 0 bases from J, with 4 bases between. Germline-derived CDR1 and CDR2 are LGHNT and FRNRAP. CDR3 length equals 13 residues. This CDR3 reads CASANSGANVLTF. The CDR3 nucleotides read TGTGCTAGTGCCAACTCTGGGGCCAACGTCCTGACTTTC.

This sequence joins TRBV6-5 and TRBJ2-3; 12 nucleotides line up with TRBD1. V lost 7 bases and J lost 4; bases outside the gene matches: 6. Per germline, CDR1 MNHEY and CDR2 SVGAGI. This CDR3 region has 15 residues. CDR3 sequence reads: CASIPGQGAPDTQYF. Here the CDR3 DNA reads TGTGCCAGCATCCCGGGACAGGGGGCCCCAGATACGCAGTATTTT.

The V gene is TRBV11-1, the J gene TRBJ2-7, with unresolved D. The CDR3 spans 14 residues. V lost 3 bases to trimming and J lost 1 base, with 10 bases between them. Germline CDR1 SGHAT, CDR2 FQDESV (reference sequence). Here the CDR3 DNA reads TGTGCCAGCAGCTTTCGTTCGTCTTCCTACGAGCAGTACTTC. Residues: CASSFRSSSYEQYF.

The V gene is TRBV6-4, the J gene TRBJ2-1, with a possible D match to TRBD2 (6 bases). This CDR3 has 15 amino acids. CDR1 and CDR2 from the germline V gene are MRHNA and SNTAGT. Trimming removed 0 bases at V and 5 bases at J, with 11 bases between. CDR3 nucleotide sequence: TGTGCCAGCAGTGACTCGAGACTAGATGACAATGAGCAGTTCTTC. Its protein is CASSDSRLDDNEQFF.

V gene TRBV30 combines with J gene TRBJ2-5; 7 bases line up with TRBD1. V lost 2 bases and J lost 7; bases outside the gene matches: 4. CDR1 is GTSNPN, CDR2 SVGIG, per germline (reference sequence). This CDR3 contains 12 residues. Here the CDR3 DNA reads TGTGCCTGGAGTACAGGGGTTGGGACCCAGTACTTC. This translates into CAWSTGVGTQYF.

This chain joins TRBV6-1 and TRBJ1-5; D uncertain. Germline lookup yields CDR1 MNHNS and CDR2 SASEGT. This CDR3 comprises 13 residues. Trimming took off 0 bases at V and 7 bases at J, with 7 bases between the two ends. In DNA form, the CDR3 reads TGTGCCAGCAGTGAAGCGGGAGGGCAGCCCCAGCATTTT. It is translated as CASSEAGGQPQHF.

The chain links TRBV19 to TRBJ1-1, with 7 bases identical to TRBD1. The V gene end was trimmed by 6 bases and the J gene end by 1 base; junction bases not matched to a gene: 2. Germline CDR1 LNHDA, CDR2 SQIVND (reference sequence). The CDR3 extends over 13 amino acids. Here the CDR3 reads CASSRQGNTEAFF. CDR3 coding DNA: TGTGCCAGTAGCCGACAGGGGAACACTGAAGCTTTCTTT.

V and J are TRBV13 and TRBJ1-1, with a weak D call TRBD1 (5 bases). V lost 4 bases and J lost 3, with 9 bases in between. The CDR3 spans 13 residues. The germline CDR1 and CDR2 sequences are PRHDT and FYEKMQ (reference sequence). This CDR3 reads CASSSQVYTEAFF. CDR3 DNA sequence: TGTGCCAGCAGCTCACAGGTTTACACTGAAGCTTTCTTT.

The rearrangement links TRBV6-4 to TRBJ2-1, with D perhaps TRBD1 (6 bases). Per the germline V gene, CDR1 is MRHNA and CDR2 is SNTAGT. CDR3 length equals 13 residues. The V end lost 3 bases, the J end lost 9 bases, and 12 bases lay between the germline ends. The CDR3 reads CASSEDSYGEQFF. CDR3 nucleotides: TGTGCCAGCAGTGAGGACAGTTACGGTGAGCAGTTCTTC.

The chain has TRBV6-5 and TRBJ2-7; 10 nucleotides line up with TRBD1. The CDR3 covers 14 residues. V gave up 0 bases and J gave up 7 bases; unmatched junction bases: 3. CDR1 is MNHEY, CDR2 SVGAGI, per germline. The CDR3 DNA reads as TGTGCCAGCAGTTACTCCTCGGACAGGGGGGAGCAGTACTTC. Translation gives CASSYSSDRGEQYF.